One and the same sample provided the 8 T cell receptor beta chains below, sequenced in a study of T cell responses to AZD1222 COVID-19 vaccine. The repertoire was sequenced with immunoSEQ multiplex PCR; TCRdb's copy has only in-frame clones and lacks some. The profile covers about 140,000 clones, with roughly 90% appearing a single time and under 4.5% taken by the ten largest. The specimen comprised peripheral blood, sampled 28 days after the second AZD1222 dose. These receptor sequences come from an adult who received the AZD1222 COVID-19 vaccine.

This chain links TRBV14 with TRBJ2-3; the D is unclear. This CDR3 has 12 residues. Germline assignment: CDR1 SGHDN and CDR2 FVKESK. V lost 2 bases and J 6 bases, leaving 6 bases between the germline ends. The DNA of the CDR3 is TGTGCCAGCAGCCAAATTCCTGATACGCAGTATTTT. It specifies CASSQIPDTQYF.

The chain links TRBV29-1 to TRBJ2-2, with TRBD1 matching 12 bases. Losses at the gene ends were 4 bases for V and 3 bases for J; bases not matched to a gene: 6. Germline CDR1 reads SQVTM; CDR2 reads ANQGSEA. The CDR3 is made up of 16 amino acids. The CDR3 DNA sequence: TGCAGCGTTGGTGGGACAGGGGGCGACTACACCGGGGAGCTGTTTTTT. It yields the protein CSVGGTGGDYTGELFF.

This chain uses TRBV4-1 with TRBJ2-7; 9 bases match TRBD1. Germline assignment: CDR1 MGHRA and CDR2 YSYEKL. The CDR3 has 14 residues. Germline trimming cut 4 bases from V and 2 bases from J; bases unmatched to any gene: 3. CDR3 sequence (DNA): TGCGCCAGCAGCCCGACAGGGGGTCCCTACGAGCAGTACTTC. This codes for CASSPTGGPYEQYF.

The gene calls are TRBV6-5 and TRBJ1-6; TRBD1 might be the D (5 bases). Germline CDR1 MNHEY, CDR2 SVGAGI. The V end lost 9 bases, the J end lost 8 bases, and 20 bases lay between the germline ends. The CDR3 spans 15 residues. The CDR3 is CASKPQWGLDSPLHF. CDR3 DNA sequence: TGTGCCAGTAAACCTCAGTGGGGGTTAGATTCACCCCTCCACTTT.

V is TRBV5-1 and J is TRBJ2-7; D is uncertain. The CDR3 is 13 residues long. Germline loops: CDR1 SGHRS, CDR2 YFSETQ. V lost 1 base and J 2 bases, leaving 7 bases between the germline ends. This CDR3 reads CASSLQGTYEQYF. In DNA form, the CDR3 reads TGCGCCAGCAGCTTGCAAGGAACCTACGAGCAGTACTTC.

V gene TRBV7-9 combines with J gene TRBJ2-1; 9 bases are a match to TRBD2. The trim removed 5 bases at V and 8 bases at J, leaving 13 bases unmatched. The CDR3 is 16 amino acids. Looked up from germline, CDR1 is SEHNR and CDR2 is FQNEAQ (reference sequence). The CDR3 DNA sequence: TGTGCCAGCAGCCATACTGCCGGCGGGAGGGAGGATGAGCAGTTCTTC. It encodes CASSHTAGGREDEQFF.

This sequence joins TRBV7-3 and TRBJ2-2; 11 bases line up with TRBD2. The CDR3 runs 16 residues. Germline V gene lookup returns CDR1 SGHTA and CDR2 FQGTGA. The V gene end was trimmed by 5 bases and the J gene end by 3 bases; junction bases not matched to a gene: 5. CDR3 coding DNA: TGTGCCAGCAGCCCCAGACTAGCGGGGTACACCGGGGAGCTGTTTTTT. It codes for CASSPRLAGYTGELFF. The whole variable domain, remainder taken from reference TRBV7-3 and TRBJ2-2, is GAGVSQTPSNKVTEKGKYVELRCDPISGHTALYWYRQSLGQGPEFLIYFQGTGAADDSGLPNDRFFAVRPEGSVSTLKIQRTERGDSAVYLCASSPRLAGYTGELFFGEGSRLTVL.

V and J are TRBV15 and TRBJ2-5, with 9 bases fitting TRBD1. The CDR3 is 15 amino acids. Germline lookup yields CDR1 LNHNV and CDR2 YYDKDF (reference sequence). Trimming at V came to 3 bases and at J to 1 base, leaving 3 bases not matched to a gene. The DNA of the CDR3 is TGTGCCACCAGCAGGGACAGGGGCTCCCAAGAGACCCAGTACTTC. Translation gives CATSRDRGSQETQYF.